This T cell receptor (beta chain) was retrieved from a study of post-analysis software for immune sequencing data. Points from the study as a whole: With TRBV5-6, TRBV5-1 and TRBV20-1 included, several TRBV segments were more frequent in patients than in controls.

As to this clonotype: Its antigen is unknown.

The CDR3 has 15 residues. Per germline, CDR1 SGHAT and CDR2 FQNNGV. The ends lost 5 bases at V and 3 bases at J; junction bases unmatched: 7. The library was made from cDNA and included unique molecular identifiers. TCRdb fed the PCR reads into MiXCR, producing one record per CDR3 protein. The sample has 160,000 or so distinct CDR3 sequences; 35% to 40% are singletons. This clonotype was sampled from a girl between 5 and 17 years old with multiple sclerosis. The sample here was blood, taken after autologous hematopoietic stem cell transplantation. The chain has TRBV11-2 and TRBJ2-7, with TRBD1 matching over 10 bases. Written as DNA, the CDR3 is TGTGCCAGCAGCCCCTGGACAGGGGGGGGCTACGAGCAGTACTTC. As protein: CASSPWTGGGYEQYF.